The present T cell receptor (beta chain) was sequenced within a study of blood T cell repertoires in COVID-19. Study-wide background: The samples span acute and convalescent COVID-19 from the United States, Italy and Spain. PBMCs, B-cell-depleted T cells, or T cells provided the cDNA or gDNA that made up the material.

The ends lost 5 bases at V and 1 base at J; junction bases unmatched: 10. CDR3 length: 17 amino acids. Germline assignment: CDR1 MNHEY and CDR2 SMNVEV (reference sequence). Authors' methods: Reference gene primers were amplified, and this amplification served to estimate nucleated cell counts. Profiling relied on immunoSEQ multiplex PCR, and the TCRdb table lists in-frame clones only, not all of them. From that table come the V and J calls and clone size; the DNA was used to work out D and trimming. The sample holds 150,000 or so clones; over 80% are singletons and the top ten take roughly 6.1%. The sample taken for sequencing was peripheral blood. The chain has TRBV27 and TRBJ2-2; 7 nucleotides align to TRBD2. This receptor was identified in a man at least 80 years old with acute or convalescent COVID-19. The chain's CDR3 is CASSTLRLAENTGELFF. CDR3 in DNA: TGTGCCAGCAGTACCCTCCGACTAGCAGAGAACACCGGGGAGCTGTTTTTT.